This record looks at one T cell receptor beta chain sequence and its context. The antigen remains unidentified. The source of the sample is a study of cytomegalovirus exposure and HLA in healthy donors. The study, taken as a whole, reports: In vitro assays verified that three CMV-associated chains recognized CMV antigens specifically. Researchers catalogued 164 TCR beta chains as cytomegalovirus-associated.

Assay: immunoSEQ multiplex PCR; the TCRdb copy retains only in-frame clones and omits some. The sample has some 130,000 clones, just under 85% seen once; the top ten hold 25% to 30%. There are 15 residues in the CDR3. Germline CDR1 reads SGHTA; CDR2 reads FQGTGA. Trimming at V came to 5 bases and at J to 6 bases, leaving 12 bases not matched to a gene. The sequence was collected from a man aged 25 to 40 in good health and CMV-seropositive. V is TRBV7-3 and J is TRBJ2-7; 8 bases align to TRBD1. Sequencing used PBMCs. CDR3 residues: CASSQGDRGIGEQYF. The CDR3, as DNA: TGTGCCAGCAGCCAAGGAGACAGGGGAATTGGCGAGCAGTACTTC.